The entry below describes one T cell receptor (beta chain). This sample stems from a study of blood T cell repertoires in COVID-19. Per the authors' pipeline: Amplification from reference gene primers served as the basis for estimated nucleated cell counts. Here immunoSEQ multiplex PCR was the method, and the copy in TCRdb shows in-frame clones only, minus some. Clone size and V and J calls were adopted from that table, with D and trimming inferred from the DNA. The sample shows 25,000 to 35,000 clones, 80% to 90% of them seen only once. The CDR3 has 16 amino acids. The V gene's germline CDR1 is MNHNS and CDR2 SASEGT. V was pared by 3 bases and J by 3 bases, with 5 bases of the junction left unmatched.

Sequencing was performed on peripheral blood. The TCR comes from a human donor in a cohort sampled during active COVID-19. The chain is built from TRBV6-1 and TRBJ2-5; 12 nucleotides match TRBD2. The CDR3 DNA reads as TGTGCCAGCAGTGATGAACTAGCGGGGGGAAAAGAGACCCAGTACTTC. It is translated as CASSDELAGGKETQYF.